A single T cell receptor beta chain is shown here with its context. Looked up from germline, CDR1 is SGHVS and CDR2 is FQNEAQ. The CDR3 runs 16 residues. Germline trimming cut 4 bases from V and 4 bases from J; bases unmatched to any gene: 9. The source of the sample is a study of blood T cell repertoires in COVID-19. The assay was immunoSEQ multiplex PCR, and TCRdb's table has in-frame clones only and misses some. The table records more than 95,000 clones, roughly 76% of them present only once. The gene calls are TRBV7-8 and TRBJ2-1, with 8 nucleotides matching TRBD2. Sequences were obtained from peripheral blood. This sequence originates from a woman in her sixties or seventies with acute or convalescent COVID-19. As DNA, the CDR3 is TGTGCCAGCAGCTCCTTACAGGCGGGGGGTTACAATGAGCAGTTCTTC. This encodes CASSSLQAGGYNEQFF.